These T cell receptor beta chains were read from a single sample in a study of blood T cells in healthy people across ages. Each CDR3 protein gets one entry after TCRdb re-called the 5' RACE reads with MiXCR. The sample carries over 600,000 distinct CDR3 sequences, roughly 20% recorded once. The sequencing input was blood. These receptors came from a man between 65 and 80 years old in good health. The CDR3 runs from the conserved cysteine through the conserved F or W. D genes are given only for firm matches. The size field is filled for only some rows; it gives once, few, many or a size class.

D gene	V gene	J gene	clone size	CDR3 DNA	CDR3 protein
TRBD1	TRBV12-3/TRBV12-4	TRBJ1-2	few	TGTGCCAGCAGTCTATCGACAGGGTATGGCTACACCTTC	CASSLSTGYGYTF
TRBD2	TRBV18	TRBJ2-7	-	TGTGCCAGCTCACCAACGTCCGGGGGGTACGAGCAGTACTTC	CASSPTSGGYEQYF
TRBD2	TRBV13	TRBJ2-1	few	TGTGCCACCGACCTGGGACTAGCGGGTATCAATGAGCAGTTCTTC	CATDLGLAGINEQFF
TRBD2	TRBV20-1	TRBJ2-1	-	TGCAGTGCTGGGACTAGCGGGACTCCCGGCAATGAGCAGTTCTTC	CSAGTSGTPGNEQFF
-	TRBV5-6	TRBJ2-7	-	TGTGCCAGCAGCTTGGCCGGGCAGGGGATTACCTACGAGCAGTACTTC	CASSLAGQGITYEQYF
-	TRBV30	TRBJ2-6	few	TGTGCCTGGAGTGTTTGGGGGAAGGGGGCCAACGTCCTGACTTTC	CAWSVWGKGANVLTF
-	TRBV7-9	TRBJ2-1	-	TGTGCCAGCAGCTTTATCGTTGCGGGAGAGCAGTTCTTC	CASSFIVAGEQFF
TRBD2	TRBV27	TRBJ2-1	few	TGTGCCAGCAGTTTATACGGCGGGAGCCCCTACAATGAGCAGTTCTTC	CASSLYGGSPYNEQFF
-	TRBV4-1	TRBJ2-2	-	TGCGCCAGCAGCCAAGTTGTAACGAACACCGGGGAGCTGTTTTTT	CASSQVVTNTGELFF
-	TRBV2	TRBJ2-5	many	TGTGCCAGCAAAAGAGGGGATGAGACCCAGTACTTC	CASKRGDETQYF
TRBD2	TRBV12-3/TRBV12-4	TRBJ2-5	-	TGTGCCAGCAGCACTTCTAGCGGGAGGGCCGTGGAGACCCAGTACTTC	CASSTSSGRAVETQYF
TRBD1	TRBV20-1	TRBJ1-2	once	TGCAGTGCTTCCGGACAGGGGGATGGTGGCTACACCTTC	CSASGQGDGGYTF
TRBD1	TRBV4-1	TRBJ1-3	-	TGCGCCAGCAGCCAACTCCCATCCGGGACAGAGGTTGGAAACACCATATATTTT	CASSQLPSGTEVGNTIYF
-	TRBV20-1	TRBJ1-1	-	TGCAGTGCTGTCCCTGGGACACTCGGCACTGAAGCTTTCTTT	CSAVPGTLGTEAFF
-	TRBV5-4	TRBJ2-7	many	TGTGCCAGCAGCTTATACAGTGGGTTCGAGCAGTACTTC	CASSLYSGFEQYF
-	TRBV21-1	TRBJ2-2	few	TGTGCCAGCAGGGACGGGATGAACACCGGGGAGCTGTTTTTT	CASRDGMNTGELFF
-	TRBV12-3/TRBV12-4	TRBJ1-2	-	TGTGCCAGCAGCCCGGGTTTGGAGGTGTATGGCTACACCTTC	CASSPGLEVYGYTF
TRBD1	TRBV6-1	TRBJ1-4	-	TGTGCCAGCACCCAGAAGGACAGGCAATTCAGGAATGAAAAACCGTTTTTT	CASTQKDRQFRNEKPFF
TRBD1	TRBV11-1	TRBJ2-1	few	TGTGCCAGCAGCCGATGGACAGGCAGCTCCTACAATGAGCAGTTCTTC	CASSRWTGSSYNEQFF
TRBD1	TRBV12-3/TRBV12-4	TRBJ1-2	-	TGTGCCAGCAGTTCCCAGGGGGGCGACTATGGCTACACCTTC	CASSSQGGDYGYTF
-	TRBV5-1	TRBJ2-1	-	TGCGCCAGCAGCCCAGGGGGGGACTACAATGAGCAGTTCTTC	CASSPGGDYNEQFF
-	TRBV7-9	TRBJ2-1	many	TGTGCCAGCAGCCGCCCAGACGAGCAGTTCTTC	CASSRPDEQFF
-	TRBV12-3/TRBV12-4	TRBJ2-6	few	TGTGCCAGTTTCGCTTCTGGGGCCAACGTCCTGACTTTC	CASFASGANVLTF
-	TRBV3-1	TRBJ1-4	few	TGTGCCAGCAGCCCACAACAGGGCGGGGAAAAACTGTTTTTT	CASSPQQGGEKLFF
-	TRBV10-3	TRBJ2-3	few	TGTGCCATCAGTGAAGGGGGACCCACAGATACGCAGTATTTT	CAISEGGPTDTQYF
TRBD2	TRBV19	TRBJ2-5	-	TGTGCCAGTAGATCGCTAGCGGGAAAACAGGAGACCCAGTACTTC	CASRSLAGKQETQYF
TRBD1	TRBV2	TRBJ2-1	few	TGTGCCAGAGTCCGGGACAGGGGGCTCAATGAGCAGTTCTTC	CARVRDRGLNEQFF
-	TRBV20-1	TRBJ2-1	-	TGCAGTCTAAAAACACGGACAGCGAACAATGAGCAGTTCTTC	CSLKTRTANNEQFF
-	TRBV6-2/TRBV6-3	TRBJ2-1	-	TGTGCCAGCATCGCGGGACGGGACAATGAGCAGTTCTTC	CASIAGRDNEQFF
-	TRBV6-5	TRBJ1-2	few	TGTGCCAGCAGTGACAGCCTCTATGGCTACACCTTC	CASSDSLYGYTF
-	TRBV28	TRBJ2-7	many	TGTGCCAGTAGTGCCGAGGCCCCCTACGAGCAGTACTTC	CASSAEAPYEQYF
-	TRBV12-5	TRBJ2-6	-	TGTGCCAGTGGTTTGGTAACGAGCTCTGGGGCCAACGTCCTGACTTTC	CASGLVTSSGANVLTF
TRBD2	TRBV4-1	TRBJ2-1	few	TGCGCCAGCAGCCAAGGAGAGGCGGGAGTCTACAATGAGCAGTTCTTC	CASSQGEAGVYNEQFF
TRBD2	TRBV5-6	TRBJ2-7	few	TGTGCCAGCAGCTTGGAAATAGCGGGGGAGCAGTACTTC	CASSLEIAGEQYF
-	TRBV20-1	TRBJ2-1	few	TGCAGTGCTGCATCTCAAGCGGGTAACTCCTACAATGAGCAGTTCTTC	CSAASQAGNSYNEQFF
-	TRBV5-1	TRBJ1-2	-	TGCGCCAGCAGCTTGTCGGCAGGGGACCATGGCTACACCTTC	CASSLSAGDHGYTF
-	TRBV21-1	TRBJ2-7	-	TGTGCCAGCAGCAAAACGGAGGGCCACGAGCAGTACTTC	CASSKTEGHEQYF
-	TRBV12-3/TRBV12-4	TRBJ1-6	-	TGTGCCAGCGGGGCTCCCAATTCACCCCTCCACTTT	CASGAPNSPLHF
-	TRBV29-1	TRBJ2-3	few	TGCAGCGTCGGCCCCGGGGGTTGGACAGATACGCAGTATTTT	CSVGPGGWTDTQYF
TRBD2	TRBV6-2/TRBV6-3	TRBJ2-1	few	TGTGCCAGCAGTTGGGGGAGCGGGAGTGGGCAGTTCTTC	CASSWGSGSGQFF
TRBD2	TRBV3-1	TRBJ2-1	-	TGTGCCAGCAGCCAAGAGACGGGACTAGCGGGCACCGGGGAGCAGTTCTTC	CASSQETGLAGTGEQFF
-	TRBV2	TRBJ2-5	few	TGTGCCAGCACGAGGGGTTCAGGCGAGACCCAGTACTTC	CASTRGSGETQYF
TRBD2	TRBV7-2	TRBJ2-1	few	TGTGCCAGCAGCTTCTGGGGGGGGTTCCACAATGAGCAGTTCTTC	CASSFWGGFHNEQFF
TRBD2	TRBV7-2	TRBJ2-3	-	TGTGCCAGCACCCGTTTTGCGGGAGAAGTGGTAGATACGCAGTATTTT	CASTRFAGEVVDTQYF
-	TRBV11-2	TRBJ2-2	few	TGTGCCAGCAGCTCCAGTCCGCAGGGGACCGGGGAGCTGTTTTTT	CASSSSPQGTGELFF
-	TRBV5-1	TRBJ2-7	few	TGCGCCAGCAGCCGCGGAACAAACTCCTACGAGCAGTACTTC	CASSRGTNSYEQYF
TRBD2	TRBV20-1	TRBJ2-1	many	TGCAGTGCTAGCGGGGGACTAGCGGGAGGGCAGGCCTTGAACAATGAGCAGTTCTTC	CSASGGLAGGQALNNEQFF
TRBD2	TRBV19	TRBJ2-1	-	TGTGCCAGTAGTACCCAGCGGGACTACAATGAGCAGTTCTTC	CASSTQRDYNEQFF
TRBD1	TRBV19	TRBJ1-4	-	TGTGCCAGCCTGGGACAGACTAATGAAAAACTGTTTTTT	CASLGQTNEKLFF
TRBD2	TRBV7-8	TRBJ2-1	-	TGTGCCAGCAGCTTAAACTTGGCTAGCGGGAGGCGATACAATGAGCAGTTCTTC	CASSLNLASGRRYNEQFF
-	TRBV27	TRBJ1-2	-	TGTGCCAGCAATTTATCTGCGGGGCGGGGCTACACCTTC	CASNLSAGRGYTF
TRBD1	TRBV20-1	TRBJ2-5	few	TGCAGTGCTAGAGCCCTGGACAGGGGAGTCCCCCAAGAGACCCAGTACTTC	CSARALDRGVPQETQYF
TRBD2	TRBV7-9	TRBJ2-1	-	TGTGCCAGCAGCTTATGGCTAGCGGGAAACTCCTACAATGAGCAGTTCTTC	CASSLWLAGNSYNEQFF
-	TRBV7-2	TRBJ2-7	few	TGTGCCAGCAGCCTTCACGGGACATTCTCCTACGAGCAGTACTTC	CASSLHGTFSYEQYF
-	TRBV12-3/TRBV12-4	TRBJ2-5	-	TGTGCCAGCAGTTTTCAGAGAGAGACCCAGTACTTC	CASSFQRETQYF
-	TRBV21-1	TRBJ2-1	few	TGTGCCAGCAGCAAAGTTTCCGGGAATTGGTACAATGAGCAGTTCTTC	CASSKVSGNWYNEQFF